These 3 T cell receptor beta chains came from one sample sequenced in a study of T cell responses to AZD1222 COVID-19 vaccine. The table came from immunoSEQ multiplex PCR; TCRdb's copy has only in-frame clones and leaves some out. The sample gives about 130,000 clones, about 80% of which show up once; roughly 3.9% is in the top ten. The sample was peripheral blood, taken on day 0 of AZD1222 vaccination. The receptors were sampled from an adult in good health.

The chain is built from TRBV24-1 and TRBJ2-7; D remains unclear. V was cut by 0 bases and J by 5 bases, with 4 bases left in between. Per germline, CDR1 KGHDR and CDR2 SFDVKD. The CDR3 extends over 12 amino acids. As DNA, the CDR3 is TGTGCCACCAGTGATTTGCGCGACGAGCAGTACTTC. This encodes CATSDLRDEQYF.

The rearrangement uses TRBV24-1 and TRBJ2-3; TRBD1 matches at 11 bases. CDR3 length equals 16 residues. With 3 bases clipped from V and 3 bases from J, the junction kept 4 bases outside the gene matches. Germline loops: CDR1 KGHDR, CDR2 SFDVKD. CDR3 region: CATSDPRDRGTDTQYF. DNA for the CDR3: TGTGCCACCAGTGATCCTCGGGACAGGGGGACAGATACGCAGTATTTT.

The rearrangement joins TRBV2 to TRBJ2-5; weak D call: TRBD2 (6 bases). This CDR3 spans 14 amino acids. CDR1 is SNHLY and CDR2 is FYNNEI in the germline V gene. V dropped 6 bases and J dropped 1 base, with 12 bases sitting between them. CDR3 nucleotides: TGTGCCAGCAGATCCCTAGCGATCCAAGAGACCCAGTACTTC. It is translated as CASRSLAIQETQYF.